This paragraph reports one TCR beta chain. Its antigen is not known. Looked up from germline, CDR1 is GTSNPN and CDR2 is SVGIG (reference sequence). This CDR3 is 14 amino acids long. V was shortened by 0 bases and J by 3 bases, with 9 bases between the two germline ends. This sample is drawn from a study of shared clonotypes between healthy human individuals. Broader study findings: Sequencing depth was expected to affect clonotype sharing among donors. Represented diversity (both genetic and exposure-history) was limited by the small number of donors.

An assay was performed, and its level was deep. The repertoire was sequenced with immunoSEQ multiplex PCR; TCRdb's copy has only in-frame clones and lacks some. The repertoire holds hundreds of thousands of clones, around 75% seen once, with over 10% in the top ten. The sequencing sample was made of PBMCs. The TCR comes from a woman in her thirties or forties in good health. Some clones in this sample may be carry-over from other donors' samples. The chain uses TRBV30 and TRBJ1-5; no clear D. CDR3 nucleotides: TGTGCCTGGAGTGTAAGGCAGTCCAATCAGCCCCAGCATTTT. It specifies CAWSVRQSNQPQHF.